Reported below is one TCR beta chain. Its antigen is not identified. The data are from a study of cytomegalovirus exposure and HLA in healthy donors. At sampling all donors were nominally healthy, likely with unrecorded immune exposures. CDR1 DFQATT and CDR2 SNEGSKA come from the germline V gene (reference sequence). This CDR3 comprises 11 residues. V trimming: 5 bases; J trimming: 8 bases; junction bases outside the gene matches: 5. Study findings and constraints: It was 150 or so TCR beta chains that were listed as cytomegalovirus-associated.

PCR involved 60 Vbeta and 13 Jbeta primers. Profiled with immunoSEQ multiplex PCR; TCRdb holds only in-frame clones, not every one. The sample gives a few hundred thousand clones, 80% to 95% of which show up once; approximately 1.5% is in the top ten. J is TRBJ1-2 and V is TRBV20-1; 7 bases line up with TRBD1. This TCR derives from a girl aged 2 to 10 in good health and CMV-seronegative. Sequencing was done on a sample of PBMCs. The CDR3 protein is CSAVTGDGYTF. The CDR3 DNA reads TGCAGTGCTGTTACAGGGGACGGCTACACCTTC.